This is a list of T cell receptor beta chains from one sample in a study of blood T cells in healthy people across ages. TCRdb reprocessed the 5' RACE reads with MiXCR, giving one entry per CDR3 protein. There are under 2,000,000 distinct CDR3 sequences in the sample; about 50% occur only once, and roughly 2.1% lies in the top ten. The sequenced material came from blood. These receptors all stem from a woman aged 40-49 years in good health. Both conserved end residues are part of each CDR3. Fields, in order: CDR3 protein, CDR3 DNA, clone size, D gene, J gene, V gene, CDR3 length. The D gene is left open where the match is weak. For some rows the clone size is stated as once, few or many, or as a class when expanded; others skip it.

CDR3 protein: CASSQDAVVAGEVDTQYF
CDR3 DNA: TGTGCCAGCAGCCAAGATGCAGTGGTGGCGGGGGAGGTAGATACGCAGTATTTT
clone size: NA
D gene: TRBD2
J gene: TRBJ2-3
V gene: TRBV4-2
CDR3 length: 18

CDR3 protein: CASSSSAGYEQYF
CDR3 DNA: TGTGCCAGCAGTTCCTCAGCGGGGTACGAGCAGTACTTC
clone size: NA
D gene: TRBD2
J gene: TRBJ2-7
V gene: TRBV27
CDR3 length: 13

CDR3 protein: CASSTTRAETQYF
CDR3 DNA: TGTGCCAGCTCAACTACTAGAGCGGAGACCCAGTACTTC
clone size: once
D gene: NA
J gene: TRBJ2-5
V gene: TRBV18
CDR3 length: 13

CDR3 protein: CSARAPGVRGATYEQYF
CDR3 DNA: TGCAGTGCTAGAGCCCCAGGAGTGCGGGGGGCTACCTACGAGCAGTACTTC
clone size: many
D gene: TRBD2
J gene: TRBJ2-7
V gene: TRBV20-1
CDR3 length: 17

CDR3 protein: CASNLSTGGHGYGYTF
CDR3 DNA: TGTGCCAGCAACCTTTCTACAGGGGGTCACGGCTATGGCTACACCTTC
clone size: NA
D gene: TRBD1
J gene: TRBJ1-2
V gene: TRBV28
CDR3 length: 16

CDR3 protein: CASSPRHRAHNEQFF
CDR3 DNA: TGTGCCAGCAGCCCCCGTCATCGAGCTCACAATGAGCAGTTCTTC
clone size: NA
D gene: NA
J gene: TRBJ2-1
V gene: TRBV7-9
CDR3 length: 15

CDR3 protein: CASSLDLSGAYEQYF
CDR3 DNA: TGTGCCAGCAGCTTAGATCTATCAGGGGCTTACGAGCAGTACTTC
clone size: NA
D gene: NA
J gene: TRBJ2-7
V gene: TRBV11-2
CDR3 length: 15

CDR3 protein: CASRLSERETQYF
CDR3 DNA: TGTGCCAGCAGACTCTCCGAGAGGGAGACCCAGTACTTC
clone size: few
D gene: NA
J gene: TRBJ2-5
V gene: TRBV2
CDR3 length: 13

CDR3 protein: CASSPSELGGYTF
CDR3 DNA: TGTGCCAGCAGTCCCTCCGAGCTGGGTGGCTACACCTTC
clone size: few
D gene: NA
J gene: TRBJ1-2
V gene: TRBV6-5
CDR3 length: 13

CDR3 protein: CASRPSGGEQYF
CDR3 DNA: TGTGCCAGCAGACCATCGGGGGGAGAGCAGTACTTC
clone size: few
D gene: TRBD2
J gene: TRBJ2-7
V gene: TRBV6-5
CDR3 length: 12

CDR3 protein: CSAEGSAGGRNNEQFF
CDR3 DNA: TGCAGTGCTGAGGGATCGGCGGGGGGACGAAACAATGAGCAGTTCTTC
clone size: NA
D gene: TRBD2
J gene: TRBJ2-1
V gene: TRBV20-1
CDR3 length: 16

CDR3 protein: CASSPDLYYNEQFF
CDR3 DNA: TGTGCCAGCAGCCCGGACTTGTACTACAATGAGCAGTTCTTC
clone size: NA
D gene: NA
J gene: TRBJ2-1
V gene: TRBV6-5
CDR3 length: 14

CDR3 protein: CASSSMTSTAPGGTQYF
CDR3 DNA: TGTGCCAGCAGCAGTATGACTAGCACAGCTCCCGGAGGGACCCAGTACTTC
clone size: few
D gene: TRBD2
J gene: TRBJ2-5
V gene: TRBV7-9
CDR3 length: 17

CDR3 protein: CSARDGLRGLSDTQHF
CDR3 DNA: TGCAGTGCTAGAGATGGTTTAAGAGGATTGAGTGATACGCAGCATTTT
clone size: NA
D gene: NA
J gene: TRBJ1-5
V gene: TRBV20-1
CDR3 length: 16

CDR3 protein: CASSQGPINSPLHF
CDR3 DNA: TGCGCCAGCAGCCAAGGCCCAATTAATTCACCCCTCCACTTT
clone size: NA
D gene: NA
J gene: TRBJ1-6
V gene: TRBV4-3
CDR3 length: 14

CDR3 protein: CSARGRKANYGYTF
CDR3 DNA: TGCAGTGCGAGGGGCCGCAAAGCTAACTATGGCTACACCTTC
clone size: NA
D gene: NA
J gene: TRBJ1-2
V gene: TRBV20-1
CDR3 length: 14

CDR3 protein: CASSSAAGLAGGQWNEQFF
CDR3 DNA: TGTGCCAGCAGTTCCGCCGCGGGACTAGCGGGGGGCCAATGGAATGAGCAGTTCTTC
clone size: NA
D gene: TRBD2
J gene: TRBJ2-1
V gene: TRBV27
CDR3 length: 19

CDR3 protein: CASSIHRGSGGEQYF
CDR3 DNA: TGTGCCAGCAGCATTCACAGGGGATCAGGGGGCGAGCAGTACTTC
clone size: few
D gene: TRBD1
J gene: TRBJ2-7
V gene: TRBV5-5
CDR3 length: 15

CDR3 protein: CASSPDRGNTIYF
CDR3 DNA: TGTGCCAGCTCACCGGACAGGGGAAACACCATATATTTT
clone size: NA
D gene: TRBD1
J gene: TRBJ1-3
V gene: TRBV18
CDR3 length: 13

CDR3 protein: CASSGLAGGYNEQFF
CDR3 DNA: TGCGCCAGCAGCGGCCTAGCGGGGGGTTACAATGAGCAGTTCTTC
clone size: many
D gene: TRBD2
J gene: TRBJ2-1
V gene: TRBV5-1
CDR3 length: 15

CDR3 protein: CASSLNEALAGGPGANVLTF
CDR3 DNA: TGTGCCAGCAGCTTAAACGAGGCTCTAGCGGGGGGGCCTGGGGCCAACGTCCTGACTTTC
clone size: NA
D gene: TRBD2
J gene: TRBJ2-6
V gene: TRBV7-9
CDR3 length: 20

CDR3 protein: CASSQGQGLGGYTF
CDR3 DNA: TGTGCCAGCAGCCAAGGGCAGGGGCTGGGGGGCTACACCTTC
clone size: NA
D gene: NA
J gene: TRBJ1-2
V gene: TRBV4-2
CDR3 length: 14

CDR3 protein: CSAVLGTKYNEQFF
CDR3 DNA: TGCAGTGCTGTACTTGGGACTAAATACAATGAGCAGTTCTTC
clone size: few
D gene: TRBD2
J gene: TRBJ2-1
V gene: TRBV20-1
CDR3 length: 14

CDR3 protein: CSVQTGDADTQYF
CDR3 DNA: TGCAGCGTTCAAACGGGGGATGCAGATACGCAGTATTTT
clone size: many
D gene: NA
J gene: TRBJ2-3
V gene: TRBV29-1
CDR3 length: 13

CDR3 protein: CAISESRQGAKLNTEAFF
CDR3 DNA: TGTGCCATCAGTGAGTCTAGGCAGGGGGCGAAATTGAACACTGAAGCTTTCTTT
clone size: NA
D gene: TRBD1
J gene: TRBJ1-1
V gene: TRBV10-3
CDR3 length: 18

CDR3 protein: CASSRDVRGSSAKNIQYF
CDR3 DNA: TGTGCCAGCAGCCGAGACGTCCGGGGTTCTTCAGCCAAAAACATTCAGTACTTC
clone size: few
D gene: NA
J gene: TRBJ2-4
V gene: TRBV7-2
CDR3 length: 18

CDR3 protein: CATKVLGRGTDTQYF
CDR3 DNA: TGTGCCACCAAAGTTCTCGGCAGGGGAACAGATACGCAGTATTTT
clone size: NA
D gene: NA
J gene: TRBJ2-3
V gene: TRBV24-1
CDR3 length: 15

CDR3 protein: CSVEGMAGNEQFF
CDR3 DNA: TGCAGCGTTGAAGGCATGGCTGGCAATGAGCAGTTCTTC
clone size: NA
D gene: NA
J gene: TRBJ2-1
V gene: TRBV29-1
CDR3 length: 13

CDR3 protein: CASQPTGGVFARKNQPQHF
CDR3 DNA: TGTGCCAGCCAACCCACAGGGGGCGTTTTTGCTCGAAAGAATCAGCCCCAGCATTTT
clone size: NA
D gene: TRBD1
J gene: TRBJ1-5
V gene: TRBV27
CDR3 length: 19

CDR3 protein: CASSYSSLSRTGDTQYF
CDR3 DNA: TGTGCCAGCAGTTACTCGAGTTTGAGTAGGACGGGGGATACGCAGTATTTT
clone size: NA
D gene: NA
J gene: TRBJ2-3
V gene: TRBV6-5
CDR3 length: 17

CDR3 protein: CASSPTGDTTDTQYF
CDR3 DNA: TGTGCCAGCAGCCCCACTGGGGACACCACAGATACGCAGTATTTT
clone size: NA
D gene: NA
J gene: TRBJ2-3
V gene: TRBV7-9
CDR3 length: 15

CDR3 protein: CASSLGLASVKTQYF
CDR3 DNA: TGTGCCAGCAGCTTAGGGCTAGCGTCCGTGAAGACCCAGTACTTC
clone size: NA
D gene: NA
J gene: TRBJ2-5
V gene: TRBV7-2
CDR3 length: 15

CDR3 protein: CASSDDRVNEQFF
CDR3 DNA: TGTGCCAGCAGTGACGACAGGGTCAATGAGCAGTTCTTC
clone size: NA
D gene: TRBD1
J gene: TRBJ2-1
V gene: TRBV6-6
CDR3 length: 13

CDR3 protein: CASSQWGETQYF
CDR3 DNA: TGTGCCAGCAGCCAATGGGGGGAGACCCAGTACTTC
clone size: few
D gene: NA
J gene: TRBJ2-5
V gene: TRBV3-1
CDR3 length: 12

CDR3 protein: CASSPWDRNYGYTF
CDR3 DNA: TGTGCCAGCAGTCCATGGGACAGGAACTATGGCTACACCTTC
clone size: NA
D gene: TRBD1
J gene: TRBJ1-2
V gene: TRBV25-1
CDR3 length: 14